The 19 T cell receptor beta chains below were found in one sample sequenced in a study of T cell repertoires in cytomegalovirus infection. TCRdb fed the reads into MiXCR, producing one record per CDR3 protein. This sample carries about 740,000 distinct CDR3 sequences, about 40% of them seen once, and the ten largest clones take about 2.8%. Sequencing was carried out using PBMCs. These receptors originate from a human donor in good health (CMV status not recorded). Some clones in this sample may be carry-over from other donors' samples.

This chain connects TRBV5-5 to TRBJ2-1; TRBD2 matches at 9 bases. Germline CDR1 is SGHKS and CDR2 is YYEKEE (reference sequence). CDR3 size: 16 residues. V lost 0 bases, J lost 10 bases, and 11 bases stayed unmatched. The CDR3 protein is CASSLAWREGAGEQFF. The DNA for the CDR3 is TGTGCCAGCAGCTTGGCATGGCGGGAGGGAGCTGGGGAGCAGTTCTTC.

The chain employs TRBV4-2 and TRBJ1-6; no definite D call. The germline V and J ends were trimmed by 1 base and 5 bases, with 9 bases remaining between them. Germline loops: CDR1 LGHNA, CDR2 YNFKEQ. The CDR3 sequence is 15 residues long. The CDR3 sequence is CASSQAGSNNSPLHF. The CDR3 region has the DNA TGTGCCAGCAGCCAAGCGGGGTCGAATAATTCACCCCTCCACTTT.

The chain uses TRBV7-6 and TRBJ2-1; 8 bases fit TRBD2. The CDR3 contains 12 residues. Unmatched junction bases numbered 6, after V lost 2 bases and J lost 15 bases. Germline CDR1 and CDR2: SGHVS and FNYEAQ. CDR3 protein: CASSLTAGVPFF. The CDR3 region has the DNA TGTGCCAGCAGCTTAACAGCGGGAGTCCCGTTCTTC.

This clonotype has a count of ten or more. V usage is TRBV7-2 and J usage is TRBJ1-6; D ambiguous. CDR1 and CDR2 from the germline V gene are SGHTA and FQGNSA. This CDR3 contains 14 residues. V lost 4 bases, J lost 7 bases, and 11 bases lay in between. The CDR3 DNA sequence: TGTGCCAGCAGCTCCAGCCTCGGGAATTCACCCCTCCACTTT. Protein sequence: CASSSSLGNSPLHF. Filled out from reference TRBV7-2 and TRBJ1-6, the complete variable domain reads GAGVSQSPSNKVTEKGKDVELRCDPISGHTALYWYRQSLGQGLEFLIYFQGNSAPDKSGLPSDRFSAERTGGSVSTLTIQRTQQEDSAVYLCASSSSLGNSPLHFGNGTRLTVT.

This chain joins TRBV7-2 and TRBJ2-7, with D unclear. This CDR3 is 15 amino acids long. Germline values: CDR1 SGHTA, CDR2 FQGNSA. V shed 0 bases and J shed 4 bases, with 13 bases lying between them. This CDR3 is CASSLALGKAYEQYF. The CDR3 DNA follows: TGTGCCAGCAGCTTAGCTCTAGGGAAGGCGTACGAGCAGTACTTC. The full variable domain, rest sourced from reference TRBV7-2 and TRBJ2-7, is GAGVSQSPSNKVTEKGKDVELRCDPISGHTALYWYRQSLGQGLEFLIYFQGNSAPDKSGLPSDRFSAERTGGSVSTLTIQRTQQEDSAVYLCASSLALGKAYEQYFGPGTRLTVT.

The chain is built from TRBV20-1 and TRBJ2-3; D is perhaps TRBD2 (6 bases). Per germline, CDR1 DFQATT and CDR2 SNEGSKA (reference sequence). The CDR3 extends over 13 amino acids. V was cut by 5 bases and J by 6 bases, with 15 bases left in between. The CDR3: CSAPLPGADTQYF. In nucleotides, the CDR3 is TGCAGTGCTCCACTTCCGGGAGCGGATACGCAGTATTTT.

Only a few counts were recorded for this clonotype. The chain joins TRBV5-1 to TRBJ2-5; D possibly uses TRBD1 or TRBD2 (5 bases each). The V and J ends lost 4 bases and 2 bases respectively, with 15 bases between them. Germline V gene lookup returns CDR1 SGHRS and CDR2 YFSETQ. The CDR3 totals 15 residues. This chain's CDR3 is CASSLGETVQETQYF. The CDR3, as DNA: TGCGCCAGCAGCCTGGGGGAGACGGTACAAGAGACCCAGTACTTC.

The J gene is TRBJ1-4, the V gene TRBV20-1; no clear D. The ends were cut back, 4 bases at V and 7 bases at J, with 13 bases in the middle. The germline V gene encodes CDR1 DFQATT and CDR2 SNEGSKA (reference sequence). The CDR3 extends over 13 amino acids. The CDR3 loop is CSATDHSTEKLFF. CDR3 bases: TGCAGTGCTACCGACCACTCTACTGAAAAACTGTTTTTT.

The V call is TRBV10-3, the J call TRBJ2-5; the match to TRBD1 covers 8 bases. Trimming took 6 bases from V and 5 from J; bases not matched to a gene: 5. The CDR3 runs 13 residues. CDR1 and CDR2 from the germline V gene are ENHRY and SYGVKD. The CDR3 sequence is CAISNTGGETQYF. The CDR3 DNA reads TGTGCCATCAGCAATACAGGGGGGGAGACCCAGTACTTC.

This chain connects TRBV6-2 or TRBV6-3 to TRBJ2-3; 8 positions agree with TRBD1. This CDR3 comprises 14 residues. Germline CDR1 reads MNHEY; CDR2 reads SVGEGT. The junction had 3 bases not matched to a gene; V was cut back by 4 bases and J by 3 bases. The CDR3 sequence is CASSWRQGTDTQYF. DNA for the CDR3: TGTGCCAGCAGTTGGAGACAGGGGACAGATACGCAGTATTTT.

This clonotype was recorded a few times. The chain uses TRBV4-2 and TRBJ1-1; 11 bases fit TRBD1. The germline V gene has CDR1 LGHNA and CDR2 YNFKEQ. This CDR3 region has 15 residues. Germline trimming cut 3 bases from V and 5 bases from J; bases unmatched to any gene: 5. As DNA, the CDR3 is TGTGCCAGCAGCCAGTCCGGGACAGGGGGAACTGAAGCTTTCTTT. It is translated as CASSQSGTGGTEAFF.

This sequence joins TRBV5-1 and TRBJ2-2; TRBD1 might be the D (5 bases). This CDR3 is built from 14 residues. Trimming cost V 8 bases and J 1 base, with 12 bases left between them. Germline CDR1 is SGHRS and CDR2 is YFSETQ. CDR3 nucleotide sequence: TGCGCCAGTAGATTAGGACAGAACACCGGGGAGCTGTTTTTT. Its translation: CASRLGQNTGELFF.

In its sample, this clonotype was seen many times. This chain connects TRBV28 to TRBJ2-7, with D perhaps assigned TRBD1 or TRBD2 (7 bases each). Germline V gene data show CDR1 as MDHEN and CDR2 as SYDVKM. CDR3 length equals 12 residues. Deletions cut 7 bases from V and 4 bases from J, with 11 bases between. Here the CDR3 DNA reads TGTGCCAGCACCCAGGGGGGGTACGAGCAGTACTTC. The encoded protein is CASTQGGYEQYF.

The rearrangement joins TRBV10-3 to TRBJ2-6; D remains unclear. The CDR3 spans 12 residues. CDR1 and CDR2 (germline): ENHRY, SYGVKD. Trimming removed 10 bases at V and 1 base at J, with 5 bases between. CDR3: CATESGANVLTF. The CDR3 region has the DNA TGTGCCACCGAATCTGGGGCCAACGTCCTGACTTTC.

In this sample, this clonotype turned up many times. This rearrangement joins TRBV7-2 to TRBJ2-1; D may be TRBD2 (6 bases). Germline lookup yields CDR1 SGHTA and CDR2 FQGNSA. The CDR3 consists of 15 residues. V dropped 4 bases and J dropped 1 base, with 11 bases sitting between them. The CDR3 reads CASSYLASSYNEQFF. The CDR3 DNA follows: TGTGCCAGCAGCTATCTAGCGTCGTCCTACAATGAGCAGTTCTTC.

The chain links TRBV5-1 to TRBJ2-1; no clear D. This CDR3 comprises 16 residues. CDR1 is SGHRS and CDR2 is YFSETQ in the germline V gene. Trimming stripped 0 bases from V and 4 bases from J, with 14 bases between. CDR3 region: CASSLAQANPYNEQFF. In DNA, the CDR3 is TGCGCCAGCAGCTTGGCTCAGGCTAATCCTTACAATGAGCAGTTCTTC. The full variable domain, completed using reference TRBV5-1 and TRBJ2-1, is KAGVTQTPRYLIKTRGQQVTLSCSPISGHRSVSWYQQTPGQGLQFLFEYFSETQRNKGNFPGRFSGRQFSNSRSEMNVSTLELGDSALYLCASSLAQANPYNEQFFGPGTRLTVL.

CDR3 protein: CASSLTGGGAYNEQFF. CDR3 bases: TGTGCCAGCAGCTTAACTGGAGGGGGAGCCTACAATGAGCAGTTCTTC. V usage is TRBV7-3 and J usage is TRBJ2-1; D is perhaps TRBD1 or TRBD2 (6 bases each). The CDR3 is 16 amino acids. Between the trimmed V and J ends, which lost 0 bases and 2 bases, there was a span of 11 bases. Per the germline V gene, CDR1 is SGHTA and CDR2 is FQGTGA.

The rearrangement joins TRBV28 to TRBJ2-2, with D uncertain. There are 14 residues in the CDR3. The ends were cut back, 2 bases at V and 6 bases at J, with 10 bases in the middle. Looked up from germline, CDR1 is MDHEN and CDR2 is SYDVKM. CDR3 bases: TGTGCCAGCAGTTTAGCTTTACCCGCCGGGGAGCTGTTTTTT. Its translation is CASSLALPAGELFF. Together with reference TRBV28 and TRBJ2-2, the CDR3 gives the full variable domain: DVKVTQSSRYLVKRTGEKVFLECVQDMDHENMFWYRQDPGLGLRLIYFSYDVKMKEKGDIPEGYSVSREKKERFSLILESASTNQTSMYLCASSLALPAGELFFGEGSRLTVL.

The chain uses TRBV4-1 and TRBJ2-2; TRBD2 aligns across 15 bases. CDR1 is MGHRA, CDR2 YSYEKL, per germline. This CDR3 has 18 residues. V lost 2 bases to trimming and J lost 2 bases; unmatched junction nucleotides: 3. CDR3 nucleotides: TGCGCCAGCAGCCAACTGGGACTAGCGGGGGGCAACACCGGGGAGCTGTTTTTT. Residues: CASSQLGLAGGNTGELFF.